The next 18 T cell receptor beta chains were all read from a single sample in a study of shared clonotypes between healthy human individuals. Naive CD8 cells lacked CD45RO, underwent positive selection for CCR7 and left out terminally differentiated effector memory CD45RA+ cells. Some clones are missing from TCRdb's copy, which holds only in-frame ones; the method was immunoSEQ multiplex PCR. This sample has around 2,000,000 clones; 85% to 95% occur once, and the top ten carry under 1.5%. Sequences were obtained from naive CD8+ T cells sorted from blood. The receptors come from a man younger than 35 in good health.

The chain is built from TRBV27 and TRBJ2-7, with 9 bases lining up with TRBD1. In germline, CDR1 is MNHEY, CDR2 SMNVEV (reference sequence). V shed 6 bases, J shed 5 bases, and the junction held 8 bases outside the gene matches. The CDR3 is made up of 14 amino acids. CDR3 coding DNA: TGTGCCAGCAGACCCGGGACAGGGAACCACGAGCAGTACTTC. Encoded protein: CASRPGTGNHEQYF.

This chain connects TRBV28 to TRBJ1-3, with no clear D. Per the germline V gene, CDR1 is MDHEN and CDR2 is SYDVKM. The V and J ends lost 5 bases and 0 bases respectively, with 5 bases between them. This CDR3 is built from 13 residues. For the CDR3, the DNA is TGTGCCAGCAGTCAAAACTCTGGAAACACCATATATTTT. Encoded protein: CASSQNSGNTIYF.

The V call is TRBV12-5, the J call TRBJ1-1; no reliable D call. The CDR3 is made up of 14 amino acids. With 6 bases removed from V and 4 bases from J, the gap between germline ends came to 15 bases. Germline CDR1 reads LGHNT; CDR2 reads FRNRAP. The CDR3 loop reads CASGVDPPGTEAFF. CDR3 DNA sequence: TGTGCTAGTGGCGTGGACCCTCCGGGCACTGAAGCTTTCTTT.

Note on this clone: Within the sample, other DNA sequences also encode this same CDR3. The chain recombines TRBV15 with TRBJ2-7; D is uncertain. The CDR3 has 14 residues. Germline lookup yields CDR1 LNHNV and CDR2 YYDKDF (reference sequence). V dropped 1 base and J dropped 3 bases, with 10 bases sitting between them. In DNA, the CDR3 is TGTGCCACCAGCAGAGGGGGTGAGGACTACGAGCAGTACTTC. Protein: CATSRGGEDYEQYF.

This chain joins TRBV7-9 and TRBJ2-5; TRBD2 agrees at 7 bases. Germline trimming cut 3 bases from V and 5 bases from J; bases unmatched to any gene: 6. Looked up from germline, CDR1 is SEHNR and CDR2 is FQNEAQ (reference sequence). This CDR3 spans 14 amino acids. The CDR3 nucleotides are TGTGCCAGCAGCTTTGGAGCGGGGTCGGAGACCCAGTACTTC. Translating gives CASSFGAGSETQYF.

The chain couples TRBV5-6 to TRBJ2-4; D might be TRBD1 (5 bases). CDR1 SGHDT and CDR2 YYEEEE come from the germline V gene. This CDR3 contains 12 residues. With 4 bases removed from V and 6 bases from J, the gap between germline ends came to 8 bases. As DNA, the CDR3 is TGTGCCAGCAGCGATCAGGGAAACATTCAGTACTTC. Amino acids: CASSDQGNIQYF.

The V gene is TRBV9, the J gene TRBJ1-1; TRBD1 is a possible D gene (5 bases). The CDR3 loop spans 15 amino acids. V was pared by 4 bases and J by 3 bases, with 16 bases between. CDR1 is SGDLS, CDR2 YYNGEE, per germline. The CDR3 loop reads CASSPGGERDTEAFF. Written as DNA, the CDR3 is TGTGCCAGCAGCCCTGGGGGGGAACGGGACACTGAAGCTTTCTTT.

As concerns this clone: This sample also contains other DNA sequences that code for the same CDR3. The V gene is TRBV7-9, the J gene TRBJ2-5; D may be TRBD1 (6 bases). The V end lost 4 bases, the J end lost 2 bases, and 11 bases lay between the germline ends. The CDR3 loop spans 14 amino acids. Germline assignment: CDR1 SEHNR and CDR2 FQNEAQ (reference sequence). CDR3 nucleotides: TGTGCCAGCAGCTCCGGACAGACTCAAGAGACCCAGTACTTC. It yields the protein CASSSGQTQETQYF.

The genes are TRBV2 and TRBJ2-3; tentatively, D is TRBD2 (5 bases). Looked up from germline, CDR1 is SNHLY and CDR2 is FYNNEI. This CDR3 has 14 amino acids. V was cut by 11 bases and J by 8 bases, with 23 bases left in between. The CDR3 loop reads CAVRGGGSGGTQYF. The CDR3 DNA reads TGTGCCGTCCGGGGTGGCGGTTCTGGAGGTACGCAGTATTTT.

The genes are TRBV28 and TRBJ2-7, with 7 bases that match TRBD1. V shed 1 base, J shed 6 bases, and the junction held 6 bases outside the gene matches. The CDR3 length is 14 residues. CDR1 is MDHEN and CDR2 is SYDVKM in the germline V gene. CDR3: CASSLSRGSLEQYF. DNA for the CDR3: TGTGCCAGCAGTTTATCCAGGGGGAGCCTCGAGCAGTACTTC.

The chain has TRBV30 and TRBJ2-7, with D possibly being TRBD2 (7 bases). Deletions cut 3 bases from V and 0 bases from J, with 9 bases between. The V gene's germline CDR1 is GTSNPN and CDR2 SVGIG (reference sequence). CDR3 size: 13 residues. CDR3 in DNA: TGTGCCTGGAGGGCGGGGGCCTCCTACGAGCAGTACTTC. Amino acids: CAWRAGASYEQYF. Using reference TRBV30 and TRBJ2-7 for the parts outside the CDR3, the full variable domain is SQTIHQWPATLVQPVGSPLSLECTVEGTSNPNLYWYRQAAGRGLQLLFYSVGIGQISSEVPQNLSASRPQDRQFILSSKKLLLSDSGFYLCAWRAGASYEQYFGPGTRLTVT.

This rearrangement joins TRBV13 to TRBJ1-1, with 8 bases identical to TRBD1. CDR1 PRHDT and CDR2 FYEKMQ come from the germline V gene (reference sequence). Trimming took 0 bases from V and 8 from J; bases not matched to a gene: 8. There are 15 residues in the CDR3. This CDR3 is CASSLGPGTGGEAFF. CDR3 sequence (DNA): TGTGCCAGCAGCTTAGGCCCTGGGACAGGTGGGGAAGCTTTCTTT.

The gene calls are TRBV29-1 and TRBJ2-3; 7 bases match TRBD1. Per the germline V gene, CDR1 is SQVTM and CDR2 is ANQGSEA. The J segment lost 5 bases and the V segment lost 5 bases, leaving 10 bases of the junction unmatched. CDR3 size: 14 residues. The CDR3 nucleotides are TGCAGCGTTAGGGGGCAGGGGTCAAGAGATACGCAGTATTTT. Translating it yields CSVRGQGSRDTQYF.

This clone showed up just once. The chain employs TRBV15 and TRBJ2-7; 9 positions match TRBD1. From germline, CDR1 is LNHNV and CDR2 YYDKDF (reference sequence). This CDR3 region has 14 residues. V trimming: 5 bases; J trimming: 1 base; junction bases outside the gene matches: 3. CDR3 coding DNA: TGTGCCACCAGCTACGGGACAGGGTCCTACGAGCAGTACTTC. Residues: CATSYGTGSYEQYF.

J is TRBJ2-5 and V is TRBV25-1, with D perhaps given as TRBD1 or TRBD2 (5 bases each). The V gene lost 2 bases and the J gene lost 1 base, with 11 bases spanning the gap. The CDR3 length is 15 residues. Germline V lookup: CDR1 MGHDK, CDR2 SYGVNS. The CDR3 region is CASSEEGLIQETQYF. CDR3 in DNA: TGTGCCAGCAGTGAAGAGGGGCTTATCCAAGAGACCCAGTACTTC.

The rearrangement links TRBV2 to TRBJ2-5, with 7 positions matching TRBD1. CDR1 is SNHLY and CDR2 is FYNNEI in the germline V gene. Trimming cost V 2 bases and J 0 bases; bases outside gene matches: 3. The length of the CDR3 is 15 residues. DNA for the CDR3: TGTGCCAGCAGTGAAACCAGGGGGTACCAAGAGACCCAGTACTTC. Protein sequence: CASSETRGYQETQYF.

The chain is built from TRBV28 and TRBJ2-3; TRBD2 matches at 7 bases. With 8 bases clipped from V and 6 bases from J, the junction kept 14 bases outside the gene matches. The germline V gene has CDR1 MDHEN and CDR2 SYDVKM. The CDR3 is 15 amino acids. CDR3 DNA sequence: TGTGCCAGCCGCCGGGGAGCGGGGCGAGGCGATACGCAGTATTTT. As protein: CASRRGAGRGDTQYF.

The CDR3 DNA is TGTGCCAGCAGCTTGGTACCAGACAGGGTCGAAGAGACCCAGTACTTC. Its protein is CASSLVPDRVEETQYF. The chain joins TRBV11-2 to TRBJ2-5; 7 bases match TRBD1. The CDR3 extends over 16 amino acids. Germline CDR1 is SGHAT and CDR2 is FQNNGV. Germline trimming cut 3 bases from V and 3 bases from J; bases unmatched to any gene: 10.